The rows below give T cell receptor beta chains drawn from one sample of a study of lymphopenia after photon versus proton radiotherapy. Sequencing was performed with immunoSEQ multiplex PCR; in TCRdb, only in-frame clones are kept and a portion is missing. The sample contains 35,000 to 40,000 clones, over 75% of which appear only once. The source material was peripheral blood, sampled from a patient treated with photon-based radiotherapy. These receptors all come from a man aged 45-65 years with gastric cancer. CDR3s include the opening cysteine and the closing phenylalanine or tryptophan. Each record gives: clone size, V gene, J gene, D gene, CDR3 DNA, CDR3 protein. A D gene is named only where the DNA matches it firmly. Expanded clones are given a class, and other clones once, few, many or no size at all.

clone size: -
V gene: TRBV28
J gene: TRBJ2-5
D gene: -
CDR3 DNA: TGTGCCAGCAGTTTTAGGGGGACCCAGTACTTC
CDR3 protein: CASSFRGTQYF

clone size: once
V gene: TRBV6-1
J gene: TRBJ1-2
D gene: TRBD1
CDR3 DNA: TGTGCCAGCGGACAGGGGGGCGCGGCTGGCTACACCTTC
CDR3 protein: CASGQGGAAGYTF

clone size: -
V gene: TRBV27
J gene: TRBJ2-3
D gene: TRBD1
CDR3 DNA: TGTGCCAGCAGTAGATCCGGGACAGGGGCCACAGATACGCAGTATTTT
CDR3 protein: CASSRSGTGATDTQYF

clone size: -
V gene: TRBV9
J gene: TRBJ2-1
D gene: -
CDR3 DNA: TGTGCCAGCAGCGTAGTCCCAGAAGGGGCAGGCAATGAGCAGTTCTTC
CDR3 protein: CASSVVPEGAGNEQFF

clone size: -
V gene: TRBV5-6
J gene: TRBJ1-3
D gene: TRBD1
CDR3 DNA: TGTGCCAGCAGCTTTTGGCAGGGGGCATACACCATATATTTT
CDR3 protein: CASSFWQGAYTIYF

clone size: once
V gene: TRBV6-1
J gene: TRBJ2-1
D gene: TRBD2
CDR3 DNA: TGTGCCAGCAGTGATCTGCTAGCGGGAGACAATGAGCAGTTCTTC
CDR3 protein: CASSDLLAGDNEQFF

clone size: -
V gene: TRBV28
J gene: TRBJ1-1
D gene: -
CDR3 DNA: TGTGCCAGCAGCCATGGAGGGGGGAACACTGAAGCTTTCTTT
CDR3 protein: CASSHGGGNTEAFF

clone size: -
V gene: TRBV7-2
J gene: TRBJ1-2
D gene: TRBD1
CDR3 DNA: TGTGCCAGCAGCGGTCAGGGGGCTGACTATGGCTACACCTTC
CDR3 protein: CASSGQGADYGYTF

clone size: few
V gene: TRBV27
J gene: TRBJ2-3
D gene: -
CDR3 DNA: TGTGCCAGCAGGGGGGACCGGAGTACGCAGTATTTT
CDR3 protein: CASRGDRSTQYF

clone size: -
V gene: TRBV30
J gene: TRBJ2-6
D gene: TRBD1
CDR3 DNA: TGTGCCTGGAGTGCCGGGACAGGGGGCGCTGGGGCCAACGTCCTGACTTTC
CDR3 protein: CAWSAGTGGAGANVLTF

clone size: -
V gene: TRBV28
J gene: TRBJ2-7
D gene: -
CDR3 DNA: TGTGCCAGCAGCCTTAGGGCAGGCCCTAAGACCTACGAGCAGTACTTC
CDR3 protein: CASSLRAGPKTYEQYF

clone size: -
V gene: TRBV19
J gene: TRBJ1-1
D gene: -
CDR3 DNA: TGTGCCAGTAGTAGTCGGACGCAGACTGAAGCTTTCTTT
CDR3 protein: CASSSRTQTEAFF

clone size: once
V gene: TRBV19
J gene: TRBJ1-1
D gene: -
CDR3 DNA: TGTGCCAGTAATCAGGATCTCCGGGGGACTGAAGCTTTCTTT
CDR3 protein: CASNQDLRGTEAFF

clone size: -
V gene: TRBV21-1
J gene: TRBJ2-5
D gene: -
CDR3 DNA: TGTGCCAGACCGGGACAAGGTCGAGAGACCCAGTACTTC
CDR3 protein: CARPGQGRETQYF

clone size: -
V gene: TRBV6-6
J gene: TRBJ2-1
D gene: TRBD2
CDR3 DNA: TGTGCCAGCTCACCCATGTGGACTAGCGGGAGGGAGCAGTTCTTC
CDR3 protein: CASSPMWTSGREQFF

clone size: -
V gene: TRBV7-9
J gene: TRBJ2-6
D gene: -
CDR3 DNA: TGTGCCAGCAGCTTAGCTCAGGGGAGCGGGGCCAACGTCCTGACTTTC
CDR3 protein: CASSLAQGSGANVLTF

clone size: -
V gene: TRBV5-8
J gene: TRBJ2-7
D gene: -
CDR3 DNA: TGTGCCAGCAGCTTACGGGACTCCCCCGCTTACGAGCAGTACTTC
CDR3 protein: CASSLRDSPAYEQYF

clone size: -
V gene: TRBV10-3
J gene: TRBJ2-1
D gene: -
CDR3 DNA: TGTGCCATCAGTGCTGGCGAGAGCAGGCAGTTCTTC
CDR3 protein: CAISAGESRQFF

clone size: -
V gene: TRBV15
J gene: TRBJ1-3
D gene: -
CDR3 DNA: TGTGCCACCAGCAGAGATAAGAAGGGGTCGGACACCATATATTTT
CDR3 protein: CATSRDKKGSDTIYF

clone size: -
V gene: TRBV19
J gene: TRBJ2-7
D gene: -
CDR3 DNA: TGTGCCAGTAGTATAGGGTCTGGGGCCACCTACGAGCAGTACTTC
CDR3 protein: CASSIGSGATYEQYF

clone size: once
V gene: TRBV6-5
J gene: TRBJ2-7
D gene: -
CDR3 DNA: TGTGCCAGCAGCCCGACGACAGGTCTCTCCTACGAGCAGTACTTC
CDR3 protein: CASSPTTGLSYEQYF

clone size: -
V gene: TRBV28
J gene: TRBJ2-2
D gene: TRBD1
CDR3 DNA: TGTGCCAGCAGATCGGCCGGGACAGGGGATACCGGGGAGCTGTTTTTT
CDR3 protein: CASRSAGTGDTGELFF

clone size: -
V gene: TRBV5-1
J gene: TRBJ1-4
D gene: TRBD1
CDR3 DNA: TGCGCCAGCAGCTTGGGCAGGGGGCAGGGAGAAAAACTGTTTTTT
CDR3 protein: CASSLGRGQGEKLFF

clone size: -
V gene: TRBV5-6
J gene: TRBJ2-3
D gene: -
CDR3 DNA: TGTGCCAGCAGCTTGTACGGGAGTAAGGGAGATACGCAGTATTTT
CDR3 protein: CASSLYGSKGDTQYF

clone size: few
V gene: TRBV7-9
J gene: TRBJ1-2
D gene: -
CDR3 DNA: TGTGCCAGCAGCTCCCGACAGAATAACTATGGCTACACCTTC
CDR3 protein: CASSSRQNNYGYTF

clone size: few
V gene: TRBV28
J gene: TRBJ2-4
D gene: -
CDR3 DNA: TGTGCCAGCAGTTTATTCCAACGGCTAGCCAAAAACATTCAGTACTTC
CDR3 protein: CASSLFQRLAKNIQYF

clone size: -
V gene: TRBV18
J gene: TRBJ2-2
D gene: -
CDR3 DNA: TGTGCCAGCTCACCACGAGGCGGGGAGCTGTTTTTT
CDR3 protein: CASSPRGGELFF

clone size: -
V gene: TRBV5-6
J gene: TRBJ2-7
D gene: -
CDR3 DNA: TGTGCCAGCAGCTTGGGGACGGCCTCCTACGAGCAGTACTTC
CDR3 protein: CASSLGTASYEQYF

clone size: -
V gene: TRBV7-2
J gene: TRBJ1-1
D gene: -
CDR3 DNA: TGTGCCAGCAGCTTAGCGCTGGGAACTGAAGCTTTCTTT
CDR3 protein: CASSLALGTEAFF

clone size: -
V gene: TRBV19
J gene: TRBJ1-5
D gene: -
CDR3 DNA: TGTGCCAGTAAACTCAACAGCGACAATCAGCCCCAGCATTTT
CDR3 protein: CASKLNSDNQPQHF

clone size: -
V gene: TRBV9
J gene: TRBJ2-7
D gene: TRBD2
CDR3 DNA: TGTGCCAGCAGCTTAGGGACTAGCTCCTACGAGCAGTACTTC
CDR3 protein: CASSLGTSSYEQYF

clone size: -
V gene: TRBV11-2
J gene: TRBJ2-7
D gene: -
CDR3 DNA: TGTGCCAGCAGCTTAGGTCGAAGGGGGCTAGCGATGTGGGGCGAGCAGTACTTC
CDR3 protein: CASSLGRRGLAMWGEQYF

clone size: few
V gene: TRBV10-3
J gene: TRBJ1-1
D gene: TRBD1
CDR3 DNA: TGTGCCATCATCGACAGGGAGTTCACTGAAGCTTTCTTT
CDR3 protein: CAIIDREFTEAFF

clone size: -
V gene: TRBV15
J gene: TRBJ1-1
D gene: -
CDR3 DNA: TGTGCCACCAGCAGAGTTTCGAGGAACACTGAAGCTTTCTTT
CDR3 protein: CATSRVSRNTEAFF

clone size: -
V gene: TRBV5-4
J gene: TRBJ2-7
D gene: TRBD2
CDR3 DNA: TGTGCCAGCAGCGGGTGGCGGGGGAAGCAGTACTTC
CDR3 protein: CASSGWRGKQYF

clone size: -
V gene: TRBV9
J gene: TRBJ1-1
D gene: -
CDR3 DNA: TGTGCCAGCAGCGCTATCGAACGGGACCCGAACACTGAAGCTTTCTTT
CDR3 protein: CASSAIERDPNTEAFF

clone size: -
V gene: TRBV7-2
J gene: TRBJ2-7
D gene: TRBD2
CDR3 DNA: TGTGCCAGCAGACTAGCGGGAGGGAAGTGGGAGCAGTACTTC
CDR3 protein: CASRLAGGKWEQYF

clone size: once
V gene: TRBV14
J gene: TRBJ1-1
D gene: -
CDR3 DNA: TGTGCCAGCAGCCAAGAGTCGGGGCACACTGAAGCTTTCTTT
CDR3 protein: CASSQESGHTEAFF

clone size: -
V gene: TRBV11-2
J gene: TRBJ2-1
D gene: TRBD2
CDR3 DNA: TGTGCCAGCAGCTTAGCAGGGACTAGAATTGTCAATGAGCAGTTCTTC
CDR3 protein: CASSLAGTRIVNEQFF

clone size: -
V gene: TRBV27
J gene: TRBJ1-1
D gene: -
CDR3 DNA: TGTGCCAGCAGTTTATCGATGGGTTTGAACACTGAAGCTTTCTTT
CDR3 protein: CASSLSMGLNTEAFF

clone size: -
V gene: TRBV28
J gene: TRBJ1-5
D gene: TRBD1
CDR3 DNA: TGTGCCAGCAGTTTCGGGACAGGGTCCCACCAGCCCCAGCATTTT
CDR3 protein: CASSFGTGSHQPQHF

clone size: -
V gene: TRBV19
J gene: TRBJ2-3
D gene: TRBD2
CDR3 DNA: TGTGCCAGTAGTATATTAACTAGCGGGGCCACAGATACGCAGTATTTT
CDR3 protein: CASSILTSGATDTQYF

clone size: -
V gene: TRBV6-5
J gene: TRBJ2-3
D gene: TRBD2
CDR3 DNA: TGTGCCAGTGGGGGACTAGCGGACACAGATACGCAGTATTTT
CDR3 protein: CASGGLADTDTQYF

clone size: -
V gene: TRBV9
J gene: TRBJ1-5
D gene: -
CDR3 DNA: TGTGCCAGCAGCGTAGAAGGTGGGGATCAGCCCCAGCATTTT
CDR3 protein: CASSVEGGDQPQHF

clone size: -
V gene: TRBV2
J gene: TRBJ1-2
D gene: -
CDR3 DNA: TGTGCCAGCAAGGGGAACAGAGAGTATCACTATGGCTACACCTTC
CDR3 protein: CASKGNREYHYGYTF

clone size: -
V gene: TRBV7-2
J gene: TRBJ2-2
D gene: -
CDR3 DNA: TGTGCCAGCAGCCCCCAGGGCAGGACGAACACCGGGGAGCTGTTTTTT
CDR3 protein: CASSPQGRTNTGELFF

clone size: once
V gene: TRBV2
J gene: TRBJ1-4
D gene: TRBD1
CDR3 DNA: TGTGCCAGCAGTGACCCCCGGGACAGTTCATCTAATGAAAAACTGTTTTTT
CDR3 protein: CASSDPRDSSSNEKLFF

clone size: -
V gene: TRBV4-3
J gene: TRBJ2-1
D gene: TRBD1
CDR3 DNA: TGCGCCAGCAGCCAAGGCAGTACAGGGGCGTCGTACAATGAGCAGTTCTTC
CDR3 protein: CASSQGSTGASYNEQFF

clone size: -
V gene: TRBV5-8
J gene: TRBJ1-2
D gene: -
CDR3 DNA: TGTGCCAGCAGCAATACCCAAAACTATGGCTACACCTTC
CDR3 protein: CASSNTQNYGYTF

clone size: -
V gene: TRBV18
J gene: TRBJ1-1
D gene: TRBD1
CDR3 DNA: TGTGCCAGCTCACCCCGTCATTTACAGGGGGGCAACACTGAAGCTTTCTTT
CDR3 protein: CASSPRHLQGGNTEAFF

clone size: -
V gene: TRBV4-1
J gene: TRBJ1-5
D gene: -
CDR3 DNA: TGCGCCAGCAGCCCGCGTAGAGGAAATCAGCCCCAGCATTTT
CDR3 protein: CASSPRRGNQPQHF

clone size: -
V gene: TRBV7-6
J gene: TRBJ1-1
D gene: -
CDR3 DNA: TGTGCCAGCAGCTTACCCCGGGGGGGCTTGAACACTGAAGCTTTCTTT
CDR3 protein: CASSLPRGGLNTEAFF